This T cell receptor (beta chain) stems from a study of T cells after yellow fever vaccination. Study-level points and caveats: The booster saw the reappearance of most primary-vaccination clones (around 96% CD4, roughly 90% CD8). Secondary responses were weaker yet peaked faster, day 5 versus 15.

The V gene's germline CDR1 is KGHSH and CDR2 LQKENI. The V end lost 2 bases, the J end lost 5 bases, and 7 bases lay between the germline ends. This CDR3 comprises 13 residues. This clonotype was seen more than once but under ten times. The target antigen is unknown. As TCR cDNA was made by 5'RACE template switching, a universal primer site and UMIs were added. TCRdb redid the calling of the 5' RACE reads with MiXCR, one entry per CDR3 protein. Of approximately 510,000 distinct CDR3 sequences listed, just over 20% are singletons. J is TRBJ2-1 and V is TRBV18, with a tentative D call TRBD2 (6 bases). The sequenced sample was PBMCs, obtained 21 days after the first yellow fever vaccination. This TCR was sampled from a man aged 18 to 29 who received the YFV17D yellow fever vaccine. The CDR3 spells CASSPGRNNEQFF. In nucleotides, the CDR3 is TGTGCCAGCTCACCAGGGAGGAACAATGAGCAGTTCTTC.